This TCR beta chain was sequenced for a study of blood T cell repertoires in COVID-19. Study summary: Whether acute or convalescent, the COVID-19 samples came from the United States, Italy and Spain. The cDNA or gDNA used as material had been derived from T cells, B-cell-depleted T cells, or PBMCs.

Authors' processing steps: It was from reference gene primer amplification that nucleated cell counts were estimated. Clones were read by immunoSEQ multiplex PCR, and TCRdb kept only the in-frame ones, dropping some. V and J calls and clone size are those listed in that table; D and trimming were worked out from the DNA. The sample has some 250,000 clones, approximately 81% seen once. This receptor was obtained from a woman between 18 and 29 years old with acute or convalescent COVID-19. The sample taken for sequencing was peripheral blood.

The CDR3 spells CASSGGASGSYEQYF. Here the CDR3 DNA reads TGTGCCAGCAGCGGGGGGGCTAGCGGGAGCTACGAGCAGTACTTC. The J gene is TRBJ2-7, the V gene TRBV9; 10 bases line up with TRBD2. CDR3 length: 15 residues. V was clipped by 3 bases and J by 3 bases; unmatched bases: 6. Germline-derived CDR1 and CDR2 are SGDLS and YYNGEE.